This TCR beta chain was sequenced in a study of T cells in Graves' hyperthyroidism and ophthalmopathy. Diagnoses were established using clinical symptoms, serum thyroxine and TRAb, thyroid ultrasound and orbital computed tomography. In germline, CDR1 is SGHRS, CDR2 YFSETQ. V was clipped by 0 bases and J by 3 bases; unmatched bases: 5. CDR3 size: 16 residues. Amplified TCR beta CDR3 regions came from RNA transcripts. With the HTBI primer set, the TCR CDR3 went through a first round of RT-PCR. TCRdb itself ran the multiplex PCR reads through MiXCR, one entry per CDR3 protein. The table lists roughly 300,000 distinct CDR3 sequences, 15% to 20% of them singletons. Overall study findings and caveats: Most expanded thyroid clonotypes above 0.001 recurred in blood.

On this clonotype itself: What it binds is unknown.

This TCR was recovered from a woman between 50 and 59 years old with Graves' hyperthyroidism. Material: blood. This rearrangement joins TRBV5-1 to TRBJ2-7; TRBD2 matches 11 bases. CDR3 nucleotide sequence: TGCGCCAGCAGCTTGGGGCTAGCGGGAGGAAACTACGAGCAGTACTTC. It codes for CASSLGLAGGNYEQYF.